The 32 T cell receptor beta chains given below trace back to one sample, sequenced in a study of neurological immune-mediated disorders (dated by TCRdb to about 2019). The method was 5' RACE. Sequencing relied on an Illumina HiSeq 2500. TCRdb trimmed public reads at Q25 via fastp, called clones via MiXCR and kept in-frame beta chains. Every entry covers one CDR3 protein and lists the most common genes and DNA from its rows. The sample has more than 50,000 distinct CDR3 sequences on record, 3.9% of them singletons. The ten largest clones take up around 1.3% of the sample. Sequencing was carried out using PBMCs. Receptors were obtained from a man in his thirties or forties with multiple sclerosis.

This clonotype has a count of ten or more. The chain combines TRBV20-1 with TRBJ2-7; 8 bases align to TRBD2. In germline, CDR1 is DFQATT, CDR2 SNEGSKA (reference sequence). With 3 bases clipped from V and 3 bases from J, the junction kept 13 bases outside the gene matches. The CDR3 spans 16 residues. The CDR3 region is CSARGPASGGFYEQYF. CDR3 sequence (DNA): TGCAGTGCTAGGGGACCGGCGAGCGGGGGTTTCTACGAGCAGTACTTC.

The chain is built from TRBV6-5 and TRBJ2-7; maybe TRBD2 (7 bases). Germline V lookup: CDR1 MNHEY, CDR2 SVGAGI. V was trimmed by 2 bases and J by 4 bases, leaving 15 bases between them. This CDR3 contains 15 residues. The CDR3 nucleotides are TGTGCCAGCAGTTACGGGGGGGGGGCCGGTTACGAGCAGTACTTC. Translated: CASSYGGGAGYEQYF.

This clonotype appeared many times. This sequence joins TRBV5-8 and TRBJ1-1; D unresolved. The CDR3 contains 13 residues. Trimming removed 0 bases from V and 5 bases from J, with 8 bases in between. Germline CDR1 and CDR2: SGHTS and YDEGEE. The DNA for the CDR3 is TGTGCCAGCAGCTTGGTAGGCAGTACTGAAGCTTTCTTT. This translates into CASSLVGSTEAFF.

The genes are TRBV5-1 and TRBJ2-2; 14 bases fit TRBD2. This CDR3 is built from 16 residues. Per germline, CDR1 SGHRS and CDR2 YFSETQ. J lost 1 base, V lost 4 bases, and 0 bases had no gene match. The CDR3 spells CASSGTSGGNTGELFF. The CDR3 bases are TGCGCCAGCAGCGGGACTAGCGGGGGGAACACCGGGGAGCTGTTTTTT.

This clonotype was detected ten times or more. This chain uses TRBV12-3 or TRBV12-4 with TRBJ1-1, with a tentative D call TRBD1 (6 bases). The CDR3 extends over 16 amino acids. The V end was cut by 2 bases, the J end by 0 bases, with 13 bases between. CDR3 DNA: TGTGCCAGCAGTTTATCCTGGGGGCATATGAACACTGAAGCTTTCTTT. Its translation: CASSLSWGHMNTEAFF.

This clonotype was counted at least ten times. The CDR3 reads CASSQQHWTGTGTGTEAFF. CDR3 in DNA: TGCGCCAGCAGCCAACAACATTGGACAGGGACAGGGACGGGCACTGAAGCTTTCTTT. The V gene is TRBV4-3, the J gene TRBJ1-1; 9 nucleotides agree with TRBD1. V shed 2 bases and J 4 bases; nucleotides not matched to a gene: 17. The CDR3 consists of 19 residues. Germline assignment: CDR1 LGHNA and CDR2 YSLEER.

This clonotype was observed many times. V gene TRBV20-1 combines with J gene TRBJ1-5, with a tentative D call TRBD1 (6 bases). Germline assignment: CDR1 DFQATT and CDR2 SNEGSKA (reference sequence). CDR3 size: 15 residues. With 6 bases removed from V and 3 bases from J, the gap between germline ends came to 18 bases. The CDR3: CSANLQGRDNQPQHF. The CDR3 bases are TGCAGTGCGAACTTACAGGGCAGGGACAATCAGCCCCAGCATTTT.

The chain recombines TRBV27 with TRBJ2-1; 8 bases fit TRBD2. The germline CDR1 and CDR2 sequences are MNHEY and SMNVEV (reference sequence). The J segment lost 9 bases and the V segment lost 1 base, leaving 11 bases of the junction unmatched. The CDR3 sequence is 16 residues long. CDR3 nucleotide sequence: TGTGCCAGCAGTTTATTGGCAGCGGGGGTATTGGGTGAGCAGTTCTTC. Protein: CASSLLAAGVLGEQFF.

This clonotype was found many times. This chain uses TRBV5-1 with TRBJ2-5, with TRBD1 matching 8 bases. CDR1 and CDR2 (germline): SGHRS, YFSETQ. The CDR3 consists of 14 residues. Losses at the gene ends were 4 bases for V and 5 bases for J; bases not matched to a gene: 7. Here the CDR3 DNA reads TGCGCCAGCAGCCCAGGGGGCGCGGGGGAGACCCAGTACTTC. This codes for CASSPGGAGETQYF.

This clonotype was seen repeatedly, ten times or more. The chain couples TRBV20-1 to TRBJ2-1; D possibly corresponds to TRBD2 (6 bases). Per germline, CDR1 DFQATT and CDR2 SNEGSKA (reference sequence). V was cut by 3 bases and J by 5 bases, with 17 bases left in between. The CDR3 length is 15 residues. CDR3 residues: CSASPAGGMDNEQFF. CDR3 coding DNA: TGCAGTGCTAGTCCGGCCGGGGGTATGGACAATGAGCAGTTCTTC.

This clonotype was detected many times. The CDR3 is CSAAGQEGAHGYTF. The CDR3 coding sequence is TGCAGTGCGGCGGGTCAAGAGGGGGCGCATGGCTACACCTTC. The J gene is TRBJ1-2, the V gene TRBV20-1; 7 nucleotides align to TRBD1. The CDR3 has 14 amino acids. V shed 6 bases, J shed 6 bases, and the junction held 13 bases outside the gene matches. The germline gives CDR1 DFQATT, CDR2 SNEGSKA (reference sequence).

This clonotype occurred many times. This rearrangement joins TRBV7-2 to TRBJ2-7; D not certain. The CDR3 runs to 11 residues. V lost 5 bases to trimming and J lost 7 bases, with 9 bases between them. The germline CDR1 and CDR2 sequences are SGHTA and FQGNSA. CDR3: CASSRFGEQYF. The CDR3 DNA follows: TGTGCCAGCAGCCGTTTCGGTGAGCAGTACTTC.

The chain carries TRBV10-3 and TRBJ1-3, with TRBD1 identical over 11 bases. Trimming took 2 bases from V and 4 from J; bases not matched to a gene: 4. CDR3 length: 16 amino acids. Germline V gene sequence: CDR1 ENHRY, CDR2 SYGVKD. The CDR3 sequence is CAISEPDRGPGNTIYF. The CDR3 region has the DNA TGTGCCATCAGTGAGCCGGACAGGGGGCCCGGAAACACCATATATTTT.

This clonotype was detected many times. The chain joins TRBV3-1 to TRBJ1-2; a weak D match, TRBD1 (6 bases). The CDR3 runs 14 residues. Between the trimmed V and J ends, which lost 4 bases and 8 bases, there was a span of 17 bases. CDR1 and CDR2 from the germline V gene are LGHDT and YNNKEL (reference sequence). CDR3 protein: CASSPDNRALGYTF. CDR3 in DNA: TGTGCCAGCAGCCCGGATAACAGGGCTTTGGGCTACACCTTC.

This clonotype was picked up many times. This sequence joins TRBV20-1 and TRBJ2-1; possible D gene TRBD2, 5 bases. The CDR3 totals 12 residues. From germline, CDR1 is DFQATT and CDR2 SNEGSKA (reference sequence). Trimming removed 3 bases from V and 9 bases from J, with 12 bases in between. CDR3 region: CSASGEPGEQFF. CDR3 bases: TGCAGTGCTAGCGGGGAACCGGGTGAGCAGTTCTTC.

This clonotype was seen repeatedly, ten times or more. The chain couples TRBV4-2 to TRBJ2-3, with 10 bases lining up with TRBD2. The CDR3 runs to 16 residues. Germline V lookup: CDR1 LGHNA, CDR2 YNFKEQ. V shed 2 bases, J shed 1 base, and the junction held 3 bases outside the gene matches. The CDR3 DNA is TGTGCCAGCAGCCAAATTCTAGCGGGGGGCACAGATACGCAGTATTTT. Translated, it gives CASSQILAGGTDTQYF.

The rearrangement uses TRBV7-9 and TRBJ2-1, with D possibly matching TRBD1 (5 bases). V shed 5 bases and J shed 2 bases, with 13 bases lying between them. Germline V lookup: CDR1 SEHNR, CDR2 FQNEAQ (reference sequence). The CDR3 loop spans 15 amino acids. CDR3 bases: TGTGCCAGCAGCGGACGACAGTCCGCCTACAATGAGCAGTTCTTC. Translating gives CASSGRQSAYNEQFF.

This clonotype was detected many times. V gene TRBV5-1 combines with J gene TRBJ2-7; 9 bases agree with TRBD1. CDR1 is SGHRS, CDR2 YFSETQ, per germline. This CDR3 spans 16 amino acids. Trimming took 3 bases from V and 5 from J; bases not matched to a gene: 12. CDR3: CASSSESGTGYHEQYF. The DNA for the CDR3 is TGCGCCAGCAGCTCGGAGTCCGGGACAGGGTACCACGAGCAGTACTTC.

This clonotype was picked up many times. The chain is built from TRBV7-9 and TRBJ1-2; the D gene is possibly TRBD1 (6 bases). The CDR3 length is 15 residues. The V gene's germline CDR1 is SEHNR and CDR2 FQNEAQ (reference sequence). Between the trimmed V and J ends, which lost 3 bases and 8 bases, there was a span of 19 bases. CDR3 protein: CASSFGGARERGYTF. The CDR3 region has the DNA TGTGCCAGCAGCTTCGGGGGGGCTCGAGAAAGGGGCTACACCTTC.

The gene calls are TRBV10-3 and TRBJ2-1; no definite D call. V lost 2 bases and J 9 bases, leaving 8 bases between the germline ends. Germline V gene lookup returns CDR1 ENHRY and CDR2 SYGVKD. This CDR3 comprises 12 residues. CDR3: CAISETPSEQFF. The CDR3, as DNA: TGTGCCATCAGTGAGACGCCGAGTGAGCAGTTCTTC.

The table lists this clonotype with many counts. The chain has TRBV9 and TRBJ2-1, with 11 bases identical to TRBD2. CDR3 length: 15 amino acids. CDR1 and CDR2 (germline): SGDLS, YYNGEE. J gave up 5 bases and V 4 bases, and 5 bases lay outside the gene matches. The CDR3 coding sequence is TGTGCCAGCAGCCTGGGACTAGCGGAAAACAATGAGCAGTTCTTC. Its translation: CASSLGLAENNEQFF.

In this sample, this clonotype turned up many times. This chain uses TRBV7-9 with TRBJ2-7; 8 bases map to TRBD2. This CDR3 has 13 amino acids. CDR1 SEHNR and CDR2 FQNEAQ come from the germline V gene (reference sequence). V shed 2 bases and J 5 bases; nucleotides not matched to a gene: 2. CDR3 residues: CASSLLAGNEQYF. The CDR3 DNA follows: TGTGCCAGCAGCTTATTAGCGGGGAACGAGCAGTACTTC.

This clonotype was counted only a few times. Relative to the germline gene, one junction end is altered; a read error may explain this. The V gene is TRBV4-1, the J gene TRBJ1-5; 7 bases are shared with TRBD1. Germline V gene data show CDR1 as MGHRA and CDR2 as YSYEKL. The CDR3 runs to 15 residues. The CDR3 sequence: CASSFQSDRDQPQNF. CDR3 bases: TGCGCCAGCAGCTTCCAATCAGACAGGGATCAGCCCCAGAATTTT.

This clonotype has ten or more counts. The chain links TRBV7-2 to TRBJ1-1; no clear D gene. Trimming removed 5 bases from V and 7 bases from J, with 11 bases in between. The CDR3 has 12 amino acids. Germline lookup yields CDR1 SGHTA and CDR2 FQGNSA. CDR3 sequence (DNA): TGTGCCAGCAGCCTTAATCCCGGTGAAGCTTTCTTT. It codes for CASSLNPGEAFF.

This clonotype has at least ten counts. The J gene is TRBJ2-1, the V gene TRBV18; 10 nucleotides line up with TRBD2. Per the germline V gene, CDR1 is KGHSH and CDR2 is LQKENI. The CDR3 contains 12 residues. Losses at the gene ends were 5 bases for V and 10 bases for J; bases not matched to a gene: 2. The CDR3 DNA reads TGTGCCAGCTCATCGACTAGCGGGGAGCAGTTCTTC. Its protein product is CASSSTSGEQFF.

This clonotype was detected many times. The chain links TRBV12-3 or TRBV12-4 to TRBJ2-7; TRBD2 matches 9 bases. This CDR3 is built from 18 residues. The V segment lost 5 bases and the J segment 1 base; nucleotides outside the gene matches: 15. The CDR3 here is CASSLALASGAISYEQYF. The DNA of the CDR3 is TGTGCCAGCAGTCTCGCCCTGGCTAGCGGGGCTATATCCTACGAGCAGTACTTC.

This clonotype occurred many times. This chain uses TRBV18 with TRBJ2-3, with no clear D. V was clipped by 2 bases and J by 6 bases, with 3 bases between them. This CDR3 spans 11 amino acids. Germline loops: CDR1 KGHSH, CDR2 LQKENI. CDR3 sequence: CASSPSDTQYF. The CDR3 coding sequence is TGTGCCAGCTCACCATCTGATACGCAGTATTTT.

About this clonotype: A much more abundant neighbour one base away suggests this may be a read error. This chain links TRBV6-5 with TRBJ1-1, with 8 bases lining up with TRBD1. Germline CDR1 MNHEY, CDR2 SVGAGI. The CDR3 extends over 15 amino acids. Losses at the gene ends were 6 bases for V and 4 bases for J; bases not matched to a gene: 10. CDR3 coding DNA: TGTGCCAGCAGCCATCTAGGACAGGGATTCACTGAAGCTTTCTTT. Protein sequence: CASSHLGQGFTEAFF.

This clonotype was detected ten times or more. The rearrangement joins TRBV12-3 or TRBV12-4 to TRBJ2-5; 9 nucleotides align to TRBD2. J lost 1 base, V lost 5 bases, and 8 bases had no gene match. This CDR3 region has 16 residues. The CDR3 DNA reads as TGTGCCAGCAGTCCCCGGGGACTAGCACTCCAAGAGACCCAGTACTTC. It specifies CASSPRGLALQETQYF.

This clonotype was counted ten times or more. The chain recombines TRBV19 with TRBJ2-1, with D perhaps given as TRBD1 or TRBD2 (6 bases each). The length of the CDR3 is 13 residues. CDR1 and CDR2 (germline): LNHDA, SQIVND (reference sequence). Between the trimmed V and J ends, which lost 3 bases and 8 bases, there was a span of 11 bases. CDR3 sequence: CASSILGGHEQFF. The CDR3 nucleotides are TGTGCCAGTAGTATCCTTGGGGGGCATGAGCAGTTCTTC.

This clonotype turned up a few times. One base away lies a much larger clone, so this may be a sequencing read error. The rearrangement uses TRBV5-1 and TRBJ1-2; D is ambiguous. Trimming cost V 4 bases and J 14 bases, with 12 bases left between them. This CDR3 is built from 10 residues. CDR1 and CDR2 (germline): SGHRS, YFSETQ. CDR3 in amino acids: CASSPPEETF. CDR3 bases: TGCGCCAGCAGCCCCCCTGAGGAAACCTTC.

This clonotype came up many times. J is TRBJ2-5 and V is TRBV29-1, with D hard to call. Between the trimmed V and J ends, which lost 4 bases and 4 bases, there was a span of 10 bases. Germline-derived CDR1 and CDR2 are SQVTM and ANQGSEA. The CDR3 covers 12 residues. CDR3 residues: CSVVDYAETQYF. The CDR3 DNA is TGCAGCGTTGTCGATTACGCAGAGACCCAGTACTTC.